Sequencing of this T cell receptor (beta chain) was carried out in a study of T-cell memory formation after mild COVID-19. Whole-study context: Clustering of TCRs was largely donor specific.

V was shortened by 2 bases and J by 4 bases, with 7 bases between the two germline ends. Germline V lookup: CDR1 SSHAT, CDR2 FNYEAQ (reference sequence). The length of the CDR3 is 13 residues. TCRdb passed the 5' RACE reads through MiXCR, listing each CDR3 protein once. The sample has about 420,000 distinct CDR3 sequences; about 22% are singletons. The sample taken for sequencing was PBMCs or a T cell subset sorted from them (not recorded which). The chain uses TRBV7-7 and TRBJ2-3, with no clear D. This receptor was taken from an adult woman who had mild COVID-19 (a few samples of this study predate the infection). Cell type and time point are not known. The CDR3 loop is CASSLRDADTQYF. DNA for the CDR3: TGTGCCAGCAGCTTAAGGGATGCAGATACGCAGTATTTT.